This passage covers 31 T cell receptor beta chains from one sample sequenced in a study of CD8+CD57+ T cells in acquired aplastic anemia listed by TCRdb under 2018. TCRdb records Illumina HiSeq 2000 as the sequencer. Genomic DNA was used as template for profiling of TCR beta VDJ combinations and CDR3 sequences. The public reads were quality trimmed at Q25 with fastp and then assembled into clones with MiXCR by TCRdb, keeping productive beta chains. One record per CDR3 amino acid sequence lists the most common genes and DNA. This sample holds 150,000 to 200,000 distinct CDR3 sequences; around 47% were observed only once. Jointly, the top ten make up approximately 9.7% of the sample. The patients picked for sequencing were ones in whom flow cytometry had shown an expansion of CD8+CD57+ cells. Sequenced material: sorted CD4+, CD8+, or CD8+CD57+ T cells (not recorded which) from PBMCs. These TCRs come from a human donor with aplastic anemia.

The chain has TRBV15 and TRBJ1-3; unclear D gene. The CDR3 has 16 residues. Trimming cost V 5 bases and J 0 bases, with 14 bases left between them. The V gene's germline CDR1 is LNHNV and CDR2 YYDKDF (reference sequence). The CDR3 loop is CATSLWRLCSGNTIYF. The CDR3 DNA is TGTGCCACCAGCCTCTGGAGGCTGTGCTCTGGAAACACCATATATTTT.

The chain recombines TRBV11-3 with TRBJ2-2; 7 nucleotides line up with TRBD1. The CDR3 consists of 13 residues. The germline CDR1 and CDR2 sequences are SGHNT and YENEEA. V lost 6 bases and J lost 4; bases outside the gene matches: 2. This chain's CDR3 is CASRNRGTGELFF. The CDR3, as DNA: TGTGCCAGCAGAAACAGGGGCACCGGGGAGCTGTTTTTT.

This clonotype was detected many times. The chain couples TRBV20-1 to TRBJ2-1; 10 bases align to TRBD2. The ends lost 0 bases at V and 7 bases at J; junction bases unmatched: 9. Germline V gene sequence: CDR1 DFQATT, CDR2 SNEGSKA (reference sequence). CDR3 length equals 16 residues. In DNA form, the CDR3 reads TGCAGTGCTAGAGATGGGTCGGCTAGCGGGAGAAATGAGCAGTTCTTC. Translated: CSARDGSASGRNEQFF.

In this sample, this clonotype turned up once. This chain links TRBV19 with TRBJ2-1, with 9 positions matching TRBD1. The CDR3 consists of 17 residues. With 3 bases clipped from V and 6 bases from J, the junction kept 12 bases outside the gene matches. Germline-derived CDR1 and CDR2 are LNHDA and SQIVND (reference sequence). CDR3 DNA: TGTGCCAGTAGTATTATTGCCGGGACAGGGTTCCGCAATGAGCAGTTCTTC. It specifies CASSIIAGTGFRNEQFF.

This rearrangement joins TRBV20-1 to TRBJ1-5; 8 bases agree with TRBD1. The CDR3 length is 15 residues. The V gene end was trimmed by 2 bases and the J gene end by 3 bases; junction bases not matched to a gene: 6. CDR1 is DFQATT, CDR2 SNEGSKA, per germline (reference sequence). The CDR3 is CSARSGQGHNQPQHF. The CDR3 coding sequence is TGCAGTGCTAGATCCGGACAGGGTCACAATCAGCCCCAGCATTTT.

V and J are TRBV11-1 and TRBJ1-4, with TRBD1 as a possible D gene (6 bases). The germline CDR1 and CDR2 sequences are SGHAT and FQDESV (reference sequence). The CDR3 extends over 16 amino acids. Trimming shortened V by 0 bases and J by 3 bases, and 11 bases separated the two germline ends. DNA of the CDR3: TGTGCCAGCAGCTTAGCTGCGGCAGGGGCTAATGAAAAACTGTTTTTT. Translated: CASSLAAAGANEKLFF.

V and J are TRBV10-3 and TRBJ1-2, with a tentative D call TRBD1 (5 bases). CDR3 length: 16 amino acids. Germline assignment: CDR1 ENHRY and CDR2 SYGVKD. The V gene lost 3 bases and the J gene lost 0 bases, with 14 bases spanning the gap. The CDR3 region is CAISDSRGSSNYGYTF. In nucleotides, the CDR3 is TGTGCCATCAGTGATAGTAGGGGATCCTCTAACTATGGCTACACCTTC.

The chain carries TRBV10-1 and TRBJ2-5; D is ambiguous. Deletions cut 2 bases from V and 1 base from J, with 5 bases between. CDR1 WNHNN and CDR2 SYGVQD come from the germline V gene (reference sequence). This CDR3 comprises 13 residues. CDR3 nucleotide sequence: TGCGCCAGCAGTGAGGACTTCCAAGAGACCCAGTACTTC. It is translated as CASSEDFQETQYF.

Concerning this clonotype: With a much larger clone just one base away, this may be a read error. CDR3 in DNA: TGCGCCAGCAGCTTGGCGTTCGGGGCGGGACACGTGGAGACCCAGTACTTC. Protein: CASSLAFGAGHVETQYF. The chain combines TRBV5-1 with TRBJ2-5; possibly TRBD1 or TRBD2 for D (6 bases each). The CDR3 totals 17 residues. V lost 0 bases and J 5 bases, leaving 20 bases between the germline ends. Looked up from germline, CDR1 is SGHRS and CDR2 is YFSETQ.

As for this clonotype: A read error may explain this, as a much larger clone is one base away. The V gene is TRBV5-6, the J gene TRBJ2-1, with D possibly being TRBD1 (5 bases). Germline CDR1 SGHDT, CDR2 YYEEEE. Trimming pared 4 bases from V and 9 bases from J, leaving 17 bases between. There are 14 residues in the CDR3. The CDR3 nucleotides read TGTGCCAGCAGCCTGCTGAAGGGGAACAGTGAGCAGTTCTTC. It specifies CASSLLKGNSEQFF.

As regards this clonotype: This may be a read error, as it is one base from a much larger clone. Here the CDR3 omits its conserved ending phenylalanine or tryptophan, so a read error is the likely source. V and J are TRBV11-2 and TRBJ2-7; 11 bases agree with TRBD2. Germline V lookup: CDR1 SGHAT, CDR2 FQNNGV. The V gene end was trimmed by 0 bases and the J gene end by 4 bases; junction bases not matched to a gene: 8. The CDR3 contains 17 residues. This CDR3 is CASSLEQLGLADYEQYL. CDR3 DNA sequence: TGTGCCAGCAGCTTAGAACAGCTGGGACTAGCGGATTACGAGCAGTACCTC.

The genes are TRBV20-1 and TRBJ2-5; 11 bases fit TRBD2. J was trimmed by 1 base and V by 3 bases; bases with no gene match: 4. The germline V gene encodes CDR1 DFQATT and CDR2 SNEGSKA (reference sequence). The CDR3 contains 15 residues. In DNA, the CDR3 is TGCAGTGCTAGCCGAACTAGCGGGGGCCAAGAGACCCAGTACTTC. It is translated as CSASRTSGGQETQYF.

V and J are TRBV7-2 and TRBJ1-1, with a tentative D call TRBD1 (5 bases). Germline-derived CDR1 and CDR2 are SGHTA and FQGNSA. The CDR3 has 14 residues. Trimming left V 5 bases short and J 3 bases short, with 13 bases between. The CDR3 nucleotides are TGTGCCAGCAGCCTGGTGGGGGGGGACACTGAAGCTTTCTTT. Protein sequence: CASSLVGGDTEAFF.

There are many counts of this clonotype. The chain uses TRBV10-1 and TRBJ1-1; D possibly corresponds to TRBD1 (5 bases). V lost 2 bases and J lost 4, with 5 bases in between. This CDR3 contains 12 residues. Germline lookup yields CDR1 WNHNN and CDR2 SYGVQD (reference sequence). The CDR3 loop reads CASSERGTEAFF. CDR3 bases: TGCGCCAGCAGTGAGAGGGGCACTGAAGCTTTCTTT.

The CDR3, as DNA: TGTGCCAGCAGTCCCGTAGATAGCAATCAGCCCCAGCATTTT. Translation gives CASSPVDSNQPQHF. The chain is built from TRBV12-3 or TRBV12-4 and TRBJ1-5; D remains ambiguous. The CDR3 spans 14 residues. The ends were cut back, 5 bases at V and 0 bases at J, with 8 bases in the middle.

The J gene is TRBJ1-2, the V gene TRBV28, with a possible D match to TRBD1 (5 bases). Germline CDR1 reads MDHEN; CDR2 reads SYDVKM. Trimming took 4 bases from V and 8 from J, leaving 17 bases between them. This CDR3 is built from 14 residues. CDR3: CASSSPGRPLGYTF. CDR3 DNA sequence: TGTGCCAGCAGTTCTCCGGGACGGCCCCTAGGCTACACCTTC.

V and J are TRBV2 and TRBJ1-2; tentative D call: TRBD1 (6 bases). V was cut by 8 bases and J by 3 bases, with 13 bases left in between. Germline loops: CDR1 SNHLY, CDR2 FYNNEI. The CDR3 extends over 13 amino acids. The CDR3 DNA is TGTGCCAGCGGATACAGGGTTGACTATGGCTACACCTTC. Protein product: CASGYRVDYGYTF.

V and J are TRBV10-2 and TRBJ2-1; D is unclear. The germline V and J ends were trimmed by 2 bases and 2 bases, with 1 base remaining between them. This CDR3 contains 12 residues. Germline CDR1 WSHSY, CDR2 SAAADI. Here the CDR3 reads CASSETYNEQFF. In DNA, the CDR3 is TGCGCCAGCAGTGAGACCTACAATGAGCAGTTCTTC.

This clonotype was seen many times. This chain joins TRBV9 and TRBJ2-3; no firm D call. Germline V gene sequence: CDR1 SGDLS, CDR2 YYNGEE. V shed 0 bases and J shed 0 bases, with 8 bases lying between them. This CDR3 is built from 15 residues. The CDR3 sequence: CASSVGPSSTDTQYF. In DNA, the CDR3 is TGTGCCAGCAGCGTAGGCCCTTCTAGCACAGATACGCAGTATTTT.

The rearrangement uses TRBV20-1 and TRBJ2-7, with D maybe TRBD2 (6 bases). The germline V gene encodes CDR1 DFQATT and CDR2 SNEGSKA (reference sequence). V was cut by 7 bases and J by 5 bases, with 21 bases left in between. The CDR3 extends over 14 amino acids. The chain's CDR3 is CSGGRLSGSHEQYF. DNA of the CDR3: TGCAGTGGAGGGAGGTTGTCGGGGAGCCACGAGCAGTACTTC.

As to this clonotype: The junction does not match germline at one end; this may be a read error. The chain joins TRBV24-1 to TRBJ1-2; 7 bases are shared with TRBD1. CDR1 and CDR2 from the germline V gene are KGHDR and SFDVKD. The CDR3 extends over 15 amino acids. In DNA form, the CDR3 reads TGTGCCACCAGTGATCCTAGACAGGGACCCTATGGCTACAACTTC. It yields the protein CATSDPRQGPYGYNF.

This clonotype was seen many times. The J gene is TRBJ2-5, the V gene TRBV6-1; weak D call: TRBD2 (6 bases). Trimming removed 2 bases at V and 7 bases at J, with 11 bases between. The CDR3 loop spans 13 amino acids. Germline CDR1 reads MNHNS; CDR2 reads SASEGT. CDR3 bases: TGTGCCAGCAGTGAACTCCCCGGGGGGACCCAGTACTTC. It specifies CASSELPGGTQYF.

The chain links TRBV20-1 to TRBJ2-5; a weak D match, TRBD1 (6 bases). Germline-derived CDR1 and CDR2 are DFQATT and SNEGSKA (reference sequence). The V and J ends lost 3 bases and 4 bases respectively, with 15 bases between them. The CDR3 length is 14 residues. The CDR3 DNA follows: TGCAGTGCTAGGGCCCCCCAGGGGAGAGAGACCCAGTACTTC. It codes for CSARAPQGRETQYF.

As concerns this clonotype: The CDR3 does not close with the conserved phenylalanine or tryptophan, likely indicating a read error. The V gene is TRBV24-1, the J gene TRBJ2-3, with 8 bases fitting TRBD2. The junction had 6 bases not matched to a gene; V was cut back by 2 bases and J by 3 bases. The CDR3 sequence is 16 residues long. Germline CDR1 KGHDR, CDR2 SFDVKD. The CDR3 reads CATSDSLAVNTDTQYS. The CDR3 coding sequence is TGTGCCACCAGTGATTCACTAGCGGTAAATACAGATACGCAGTATTCT.

The gene calls are TRBV10-3 and TRBJ1-4; D unclear. Trimming removed 3 bases at V and 11 bases at J, with 13 bases between. Germline V gene data show CDR1 as ENHRY and CDR2 as SYGVKD. The CDR3 extends over 13 amino acids. CDR3 nucleotides: TGTGCCATCAGTGATAACCTAATGGGGAAACTGTTTTTT. Protein sequence: CAISDNLMGKLFF.

The chain has TRBV2 and TRBJ1-4; D uncertain. Germline V gene lookup returns CDR1 SNHLY and CDR2 FYNNEI. V was clipped by 6 bases and J by 0 bases, with 11 bases between them. The CDR3 loop spans 15 amino acids. For the CDR3, the DNA is TGTGCCAGCAGGAGCGGTGCCGCAACTAATGAAAAACTGTTTTTT. Encoded protein: CASRSGAATNEKLFF.

The chain links TRBV20-1 to TRBJ1-5; D might be TRBD1 (5 bases). There are 13 residues in the CDR3. Per germline, CDR1 DFQATT and CDR2 SNEGSKA (reference sequence). As DNA, the CDR3 is TGCACCGCATGTGACAGCATATATCAGCCCCAGCATTTT. This gives the protein CTACDSIYQPQHF.

This chain links TRBV7-3 with TRBJ2-7, with 8 bases identical to TRBD1. Germline V gene sequence: CDR1 SGHTA, CDR2 FQGTGA. The length of the CDR3 is 16 residues. V shed 5 bases and J 3 bases; nucleotides not matched to a gene: 12. DNA of the CDR3: TGTGCCAGCAGCCCCGGCCGGACAGGGACCATCTACGAGCAGTACTTC. Its translation is CASSPGRTGTIYEQYF.

The chain is built from TRBV2 and TRBJ1-6; tentatively, D is TRBD1 (6 bases). The germline gives CDR1 SNHLY, CDR2 FYNNEI. This CDR3 region has 14 residues. V lost 6 bases to trimming and J lost 10 bases, with 16 bases between them. The CDR3: CASSLWGARSPLHF. The DNA of the CDR3 is TGTGCCAGCAGCCTCTGGGGGGCGAGGTCACCCCTCCACTTT.

The chain carries TRBV2 and TRBJ2-3; D is unresolved. CDR1 and CDR2 (germline): SNHLY, FYNNEI. V was trimmed by 3 bases and J by 3 bases, leaving 13 bases between them. The CDR3 totals 15 residues. CDR3 amino acids: CASSDEWQSTDTQYF. CDR3 sequence (DNA): TGTGCCAGCAGTGATGAGTGGCAGTCGACAGATACGCAGTATTTT.

This clonotype occurred many times. The V call is TRBV24-1, the J call TRBJ1-1; D possibly corresponds to TRBD1 (5 bases). The CDR3 is made up of 12 amino acids. The V end was cut by 1 base, the J end by 9 bases, with 8 bases between. CDR1 and CDR2 (germline): KGHDR, SFDVKD. The CDR3 coding sequence is TGTGCCACCAGTGATTTATTGGGACAAGCTTTCTTT. This translates into CATSDLLGQAFF.